Below are 15 T cell receptor beta chains sequenced from a single sample in a study of somatic mutations in cytotoxic T cells in rheumatoid arthritis. Sequencing used immunoSEQ multiplex PCR; TCRdb keeps in-frame clones, though not all of them. This sample carries about 7,100 clones, 80% of them seen once, and the ten largest clones take approximately 11%. The source material was CD8+ T cells sorted from blood. Receptors originate from an adult with rheumatoid arthritis.

This clone was recorded only once. This chain joins TRBV2 and TRBJ1-6; TRBD1 agrees at 7 bases. Germline lookup yields CDR1 SNHLY and CDR2 FYNNEI. V lost 6 bases, J lost 9 bases, and 5 bases stayed unmatched. This CDR3 has 13 residues. DNA of the CDR3: TGTGCCAGCAGGAGGGACAGATCTTCACCCCTCCACTTT. Protein product: CASRRDRSSPLHF.

This chain connects TRBV10-2 to TRBJ2-1; D might be TRBD2 (5 bases). CDR3 size: 14 residues. Trimming shortened V by 9 bases and J by 8 bases, and 20 bases separated the two germline ends. CDR1 and CDR2 (germline): WSHSY, SAAADI. In DNA form, the CDR3 reads TGCGCCAGTCCCCGGGCCTCCCCCGGGGATGAGCAGTTCTTC. It translates to CASPRASPGDEQFF.

This clone is categorized as large. J is TRBJ2-7 and V is TRBV5-5, with D possibly matching TRBD1 (5 bases). Germline loops: CDR1 SGHKS, CDR2 YYEKEE (reference sequence). The CDR3 runs to 19 residues. V was cut by 1 base and J by 1 base, with 24 bases left in between. CDR3 bases: TGTGCCAGCAGCTTGTTTTCGACCTGGACACCTTCCCCATCCTACGAGCAGTACTTC. This codes for CASSLFSTWTPSPSYEQYF. The complete variable domain, with remaining parts taken from reference TRBV5-5 and TRBJ2-7, reads DAGVTQSPTHLIKTRGQQVTLRCSPISGHKSVSWYQQVLGQGPQFIFQYYEKEERGRGNFPDRFSARQFPNYSSELNVNALLLGDSALYLCASSLFSTWTPSPSYEQYFGPGTRLTVT.

The chain recombines TRBV7-3 with TRBJ2-1; possible D gene TRBD1, 6 bases. The V and J ends lost 4 bases and 5 bases respectively, with 9 bases between them. CDR1 is SGHTA and CDR2 is FQGTGA in the germline V gene. The CDR3 has 13 amino acids. The CDR3 region is CASSSQGNNEQFF. CDR3 DNA sequence: TGTGCCAGCAGCTCCCAGGGGAACAATGAGCAGTTCTTC. The variable domain in full, with the rest retrieved from reference TRBV7-3 and TRBJ2-1, is GAGVSQTPSNKVTEKGKYVELRCDPISGHTALYWYRQSLGQGPEFLIYFQGTGAADDSGLPNDRFFAVRPEGSVSTLKIQRTERGDSAVYLCASSSQGNNEQFFGPGTRLTVL.

This clone came up once. The chain links TRBV27 to TRBJ2-2, with D tentatively TRBD1 or TRBD2 (5 bases each). V lost 10 bases and J 4 bases, leaving 10 bases between the germline ends. The CDR3 sequence is 12 residues long. Germline V gene sequence: CDR1 MNHEY, CDR2 SMNVEV (reference sequence). The DNA for the CDR3 is TGTGCCACCCTCGGGGCCACCGGGGAGCTGTTTTTT. Its translation: CATLGATGELFF.

V gene TRBV19 combines with J gene TRBJ2-2; no clear D. The germline V and J ends were trimmed by 3 bases and 5 bases, with 4 bases remaining between them. The CDR3 extends over 12 amino acids. Germline V gives CDR1 LNHDA, CDR2 SQIVND (reference sequence). The CDR3 DNA sequence: TGTGCCAGTAGTATTCAAACCGGGGAGCTGTTTTTT. The encoded protein is CASSIQTGELFF.

The chain has TRBV5-1 and TRBJ1-6; 7 nucleotides match TRBD1. The CDR3 spans 16 residues. CDR1 is SGHRS and CDR2 is YFSETQ in the germline V gene. J gave up 6 bases and V 4 bases, and 10 bases lay outside the gene matches. CDR3 sequence reads: CASSPEPTGRNSPLHF. The DNA of the CDR3 is TGCGCCAGCAGCCCCGAACCGACAGGGCGTAATTCACCCCTCCACTTT.

The chain joins TRBV6-5 to TRBJ1-1; D gene ambiguous. V lost 5 bases and J lost 5, with 9 bases in between. The CDR3 spans 12 residues. Germline-derived CDR1 and CDR2 are MNHEY and SVGAGI. The CDR3 spells CASSKGWTEAFF. The CDR3 DNA follows: TGTGCCAGCAGTAAAGGGTGGACTGAAGCTTTCTTT.

Notes on this clone: The limits of the CDR3 on the DNA are not certain, so only TCRdb's listed CDR3 is given. This sequence joins TRBV9 and TRBJ2-6; TRBD1, the table's D call, was not compared with the DNA. Germline values: CDR1 SGDLS, CDR2 YYNGEE. The CDR3 is made up of 18 amino acids, end residues included. The chain's CDR3 is CASSHDVGRGSGANVLAF.

The CDR3 DNA is TGTGCCAGCAGTTTAGTCCGACAGGGCGGTGGAAACACCATATATTTT. Translating gives CASSLVRQGGGNTIYF. V usage is TRBV28 and J usage is TRBJ1-3; 7 nucleotides line up with TRBD1. The CDR3 totals 16 residues. With 2 bases clipped from V and 3 bases from J, the junction kept 7 bases outside the gene matches. The germline CDR1 and CDR2 sequences are MDHEN and SYDVKM.

This clone was observed a single time. This chain connects TRBV27 to TRBJ1-5, with 8 bases identical to TRBD1. Unmatched junction bases numbered 14, after V lost 6 bases and J lost 7 bases. This CDR3 region has 16 residues. The V gene's germline CDR1 is MNHEY and CDR2 SMNVEV (reference sequence). In nucleotides, the CDR3 is TGTGCCAGCAGCACAGGGGGGCGGGAGGTAGGCCAGCCCCAGCATTTT. Translating it yields CASSTGGREVGQPQHF.

The J gene is TRBJ2-1, the V gene TRBV4-1; possibly TRBD1 or TRBD2 for D (5 bases each). Trimming took off 1 base at V and 8 bases at J, with 6 bases between the two ends. The length of the CDR3 is 12 residues. The germline V gene has CDR1 MGHRA and CDR2 YSYEKL. CDR3 coding DNA: TGCGCCAGCAGCCAAGTGGGGGATGAGCAGTTCTTC. Translating gives CASSQVGDEQFF.

The CDR3 loop is CAISENSFYEQYF. Written as DNA, the CDR3 is TGTGCCATCAGTGAAAACAGCTTCTACGAGCAGTACTTC. The V and J genes are TRBV10-3 and TRBJ2-7; D not certain. Trimming stripped 3 bases from V and 3 bases from J, with 9 bases between. The CDR3 is 13 amino acids. From germline, CDR1 is ENHRY and CDR2 SYGVKD.

This chain joins TRBV28 and TRBJ2-3; TRBD1 matches 9 bases. The CDR3 consists of 17 residues. Germline CDR1 reads MDHEN; CDR2 reads SYDVKM. V trimming: 6 bases; J trimming: 1 base; junction bases outside the gene matches: 11. The CDR3 bases are TGTGCCAGCAGCTTAGGGACAGGGCCGTTCGGCACAGATACGCAGTATTTT. Its protein is CASSLGTGPFGTDTQYF. The full variable domain, rest sourced from reference TRBV28 and TRBJ2-3, is DVKVTQSSRYLVKRTGEKVFLECVQDMDHENMFWYRQDPGLGLRLIYFSYDVKMKEKGDIPEGYSVSREKKERFSLILESASTNQTSMYLCASSLGTGPFGTDTQYFGPGTRLTVL.

The gene calls are TRBV18 and TRBJ1-6; TRBD1 aligns across 10 bases. Per the germline V gene, CDR1 is KGHSH and CDR2 is LQKENI. The CDR3 loop spans 17 amino acids. Trimming at V came to 3 bases and at J to 10 bases, leaving 12 bases not matched to a gene. The CDR3 bases are TGTGCCAGCTCACCCACCGGGACAGGGGCGTTTATGTCACCCCTCCACTTT. Protein sequence: CASSPTGTGAFMSPLHF.